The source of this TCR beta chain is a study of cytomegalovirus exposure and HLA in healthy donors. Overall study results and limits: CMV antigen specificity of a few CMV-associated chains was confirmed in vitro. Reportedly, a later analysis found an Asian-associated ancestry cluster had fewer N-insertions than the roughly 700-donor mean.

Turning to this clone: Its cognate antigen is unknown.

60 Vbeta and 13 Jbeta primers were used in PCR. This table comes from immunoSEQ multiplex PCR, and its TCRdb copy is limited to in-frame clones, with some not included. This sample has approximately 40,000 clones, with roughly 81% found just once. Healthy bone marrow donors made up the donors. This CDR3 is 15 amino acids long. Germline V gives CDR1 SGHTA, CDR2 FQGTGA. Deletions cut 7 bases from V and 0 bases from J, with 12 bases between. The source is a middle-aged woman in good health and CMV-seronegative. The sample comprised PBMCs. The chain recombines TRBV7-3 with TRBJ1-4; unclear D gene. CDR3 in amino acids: CASTTFSATNEKLFF. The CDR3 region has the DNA TGTGCCAGCACCACTTTTTCCGCAACTAATGAAAAACTGTTTTTT.